The 22 T cell receptor beta chains presented below share a single source sample, sequenced in a study of blood T cell repertoires in COVID-19 (dated by TCRdb to about 2020). Library preparation employed the immunoSEQ multiplex PCR assay. TCRdb took this table from immuneACCESS and kept in-frame rearrangements with V and J called. Such tables lack part of the clones; where checked against another copy, unresolved V genes explain under half of the gap, and the rest is unexplained. The sample table records around 300,000 clones; over 75% of these occur just once. The ten most abundant clones make up around 7.2% of the sample. Sequenced sample: peripheral blood. These receptors were collected from a human donor in a cohort sampled during active COVID-19.

V usage is TRBV19 and J usage is TRBJ1-1, with D possibly being TRBD1 (6 bases). The CDR3 runs 14 residues. The germline V gene encodes CDR1 LNHDA and CDR2 SQIVND (reference sequence). The V gene lost 3 bases and the J gene lost 2 bases, with 10 bases spanning the gap. The CDR3 loop is CASSMKQGNTEAFF. DNA for the CDR3: TGTGCCAGTAGTATGAAACAGGGAAACACTGAAGCTTTCTTT.

The V call is TRBV27, the J call TRBJ1-6; the match to TRBD1 covers 9 bases. This CDR3 spans 14 amino acids. Germline values: CDR1 MNHEY, CDR2 SMNVEV (reference sequence). Trimming at V came to 7 bases and at J to 10 bases, leaving 8 bases not matched to a gene. The CDR3 here is CASTETGGYSPLHF. The CDR3 DNA follows: TGTGCCAGCACCGAGACAGGGGGGTACTCACCCCTCCACTTT.

CDR3 region: CASSEWSILTNEKLFF. CDR3 coding DNA: TGTGCCAGCAGTGAATGGAGCATACTAACTAATGAAAAACTGTTTTTT. The J gene is TRBJ1-4, the V gene TRBV6-1; no reliable D call. CDR1 is MNHNS, CDR2 SASEGT, per germline. The CDR3 loop spans 16 amino acids. V lost 2 bases and J 1 base, leaving 11 bases between the germline ends.

The chain has TRBV7-9 and TRBJ2-2; D remains unclear. The germline gives CDR1 SEHNR, CDR2 FQNEAQ (reference sequence). V lost 1 base, J lost 3 bases, and 9 bases lay in between. The CDR3 extends over 15 amino acids. In DNA form, the CDR3 reads TGTGCCAGCAGCTTAGGCCAGACTTACACCGGGGAGCTGTTTTTT. As protein: CASSLGQTYTGELFF. Variable domain in full (rest from reference TRBV7-9 and TRBJ2-2): DTGVSQNPRHKITKRGQNVTFRCDPISEHNRLYWYRQTLGQGPEFLTYFQNEAQLEKSRLLSDRFSAERPKGSFSTLEIQRTEQGDSAMYLCASSLGQTYTGELFFGEGSRLTVL.

V is TRBV10-3 and J is TRBJ2-3; 8 positions agree with TRBD2. V lost 7 bases and J lost 6; bases outside the gene matches: 9. Looked up from germline, CDR1 is ENHRY and CDR2 is SYGVKD. There are 14 residues in the CDR3. In nucleotides, the CDR3 is TGTGCCATCACCACTGGACTAGCCGGGGATACGCAGTATTTT. It translates to CAITTGLAGDTQYF.

The rearrangement uses TRBV19 and TRBJ1-1; 11 nucleotides align to TRBD1. Germline V gene sequence: CDR1 LNHDA, CDR2 SQIVND (reference sequence). This CDR3 spans 16 amino acids. With 7 bases clipped from V and 2 bases from J, the junction kept 9 bases outside the gene matches. Here the CDR3 DNA reads TGTGCCAGTAACCGCCGGGACAGGGGGTTAAACACTGAAGCTTTCTTT. Translation gives CASNRRDRGLNTEAFF.

The J gene is TRBJ2-5, the V gene TRBV28; perhaps TRBD1 as D (5 bases). Per the germline V gene, CDR1 is MDHEN and CDR2 is SYDVKM. This CDR3 has 14 amino acids. Trimming cost V 1 base and J 5 bases, with 11 bases left between them. Written as DNA, the CDR3 is TGTGCCAGCAGTTTATTCGGACCAGGGGAGACCCAGTACTTC. Its protein is CASSLFGPGETQYF.

This clone was seen a single time. The genes are TRBV24-1 and TRBJ1-4; no firm D call. The V gene lost 3 bases and the J gene lost 5 bases, with 12 bases spanning the gap. Germline loops: CDR1 KGHDR, CDR2 SFDVKD. The CDR3 spans 15 residues. The CDR3, as DNA: TGTGCCACCAGTGATCCTCGAGACTCGAATGAAAAACTGTTTTTT. It translates to CATSDPRDSNEKLFF.

J is TRBJ1-2 and V is TRBV5-1; D is unresolved. The CDR3 loop spans 15 amino acids. Germline V lookup: CDR1 SGHRS, CDR2 YFSETQ. V lost 0 bases, J lost 0 bases, and 9 bases lay in between. The DNA for the CDR3 is TGCGCCAGCAGCTTGGTTCCGGGTTCTAACTATGGCTACACCTTC. Translated: CASSLVPGSNYGYTF.

This clone was recorded at least ten times. V and J are TRBV5-1 and TRBJ2-1; D not certain. Germline V lookup: CDR1 SGHRS, CDR2 YFSETQ. This CDR3 contains 18 residues. The V gene lost 0 bases and the J gene lost 0 bases, with 16 bases spanning the gap. This chain's CDR3 is CASSLDPSQLSSYNEQFF. In DNA form, the CDR3 reads TGCGCCAGCAGCTTGGATCCTAGTCAATTGTCCTCCTACAATGAGCAGTTCTTC.

The gene calls are TRBV9 and TRBJ1-3; D remains unclear. The CDR3 has 15 amino acids. V was shortened by 0 bases and J by 0 bases, with 7 bases between the two germline ends. Germline values: CDR1 SGDLS, CDR2 YYNGEE. CDR3 DNA sequence: TGTGCCAGCAGCGTAGAGTCGGGCTCTGGAAACACCATATATTTT. Translated, it gives CASSVESGSGNTIYF.

The gene calls are TRBV19 and TRBJ2-1; 8 bases line up with TRBD1. Germline V CDR1 and CDR2: LNHDA, SQIVND (reference sequence). Germline trimming cut 1 base from V and 8 bases from J; bases unmatched to any gene: 10. CDR3 length: 16 amino acids. In DNA form, the CDR3 reads TGTGCCAGTAGTATAGCCAGGGGGCCCTATTCCTATGAGCAGTTCTTC. Residues: CASSIARGPYSYEQFF. Variable domain in full (rest from reference TRBV19 and TRBJ2-1): DGGITQSPKYLFRKEGQNVTLSCEQNLNHDAMYWYRQDPGQGLRLIYYSQIVNDFQKGDIAEGYSVSREKKESFPLTVTSAQKNPTAFYLCASSIARGPYSYEQFFGPGTRLTVL.

The chain uses TRBV20-1 and TRBJ1-6; D gene ambiguous. Trimming shortened V by 3 bases and J by 0 bases, and 15 bases separated the two germline ends. Germline CDR1 DFQATT, CDR2 SNEGSKA (reference sequence). CDR3 length equals 17 residues. The CDR3 bases are TGCAGTGCTAGTCTAAACAGTGCCGGCTCCTATAATTCACCCCTCCACTTT. Protein sequence: CSASLNSAGSYNSPLHF.

CDR3 in amino acids: CASGPVWGAYEQYF. CDR3 DNA: TGTGCCAGCGGCCCGGTGTGGGGGGCCTACGAGCAGTACTTC. The chain links TRBV6-2 or TRBV6-3 to TRBJ2-7, with D perhaps TRBD2 (6 bases). Germline values: CDR1 MNHEY, CDR2 SVGEGT. V shed 8 bases and J shed 2 bases, with 16 bases lying between them. The CDR3 is 14 amino acids.

The genes are TRBV5-1 and TRBJ2-7, with D possibly matching TRBD1 (5 bases). The CDR3 is 15 amino acids. Germline V gene lookup returns CDR1 SGHRS and CDR2 YFSETQ. Deletions cut 4 bases from V and 2 bases from J, with 16 bases between. CDR3 nucleotide sequence: TGCGCCAGCAGCCTTACTCGTACAGGCACCTACGAGCAGTACTTC. It is translated as CASSLTRTGTYEQYF.

The chain recombines TRBV6-4 with TRBJ2-7, with 10 bases fitting TRBD2. This CDR3 contains 15 residues. Germline lookup yields CDR1 MRHNA and CDR2 SNTAGT. The V segment lost 6 bases and the J segment 2 bases; nucleotides outside the gene matches: 7. This CDR3 reads CASSRIAGGAYEQYF. The DNA of the CDR3 is TGTGCCAGCAGCAGAATAGCGGGGGGAGCCTACGAGCAGTACTTC.

The chain joins TRBV7-3 to TRBJ2-1; possibly TRBD2 for D (6 bases). This CDR3 is built from 13 residues. In germline, CDR1 is SGHTA, CDR2 FQGTGA. V dropped 4 bases and J dropped 5 bases, with 9 bases sitting between them. The CDR3 region has the DNA TGTGCCAGCAGCTCGACTAGACACAATGAGCAGTTCTTC. Translating it yields CASSSTRHNEQFF.

This clone appeared a few times. The chain has TRBV7-9 and TRBJ2-6, with D possibly matching TRBD1 (6 bases). Trimming removed 5 bases from V and 2 bases from J, with 10 bases in between. From germline, CDR1 is SEHNR and CDR2 FQNEAQ (reference sequence). The CDR3 covers 15 residues. In DNA form, the CDR3 reads TGTGCCAGCAGCCCCCACAGGGCTGGGGCCAACGTCCTGACTTTC. It encodes CASSPHRAGANVLTF.

The J gene is TRBJ2-7, the V gene TRBV5-5; D may be TRBD1 (6 bases). The germline V gene encodes CDR1 SGHKS and CDR2 YYEKEE (reference sequence). The CDR3 has 15 amino acids. Deletions cut 0 bases from V and 4 bases from J, with 14 bases between. DNA for the CDR3: TGTGCCAGCAGCTTGGCGCCAGGGGACCCTTACGAGCAGTACTTC. It is translated as CASSLAPGDPYEQYF.

The chain couples TRBV7-6 to TRBJ2-3; 7 nucleotides align to TRBD1. This CDR3 is 15 amino acids long. Germline V lookup: CDR1 SGHVS, CDR2 FNYEAQ. The J segment lost 5 bases and the V segment lost 6 bases, leaving 11 bases of the junction unmatched. CDR3 sequence (DNA): TGTGCCAGCAGTTCGTTCGACAGGGAAGGAGATACGCAGTATTTT. It yields the protein CASSSFDREGDTQYF.

The V and J genes are TRBV6-5 and TRBJ1-4; TRBD1 matches at 7 bases. V shed 8 bases and J 11 bases; nucleotides not matched to a gene: 14. The germline V gene has CDR1 MNHEY and CDR2 SVGAGI. The CDR3 consists of 14 residues. The CDR3 spells CASDADREQSKLFF. CDR3 coding DNA: TGTGCCAGCGATGCCGACAGGGAACAGTCGAAACTGTTTTTT.

This clone appeared many times. The J gene is TRBJ2-3, the V gene TRBV12-3 or TRBV12-4; TRBD1 is a possible D gene (5 bases). Between the trimmed V and J ends, which lost 4 bases and 2 bases, there was a span of 7 bases. This CDR3 region has 13 residues. In nucleotides, the CDR3 is TGTGCCAGCAGTTCGACAGCCACAGATACGCAGTATTTT. It encodes CASSSTATDTQYF.